This is a list of T cell receptor beta chains from one sample in a study of cytomegalovirus exposure and HLA in healthy donors. Clones were read by immunoSEQ multiplex PCR, and TCRdb kept only the in-frame ones, dropping some. The sample consists of some 200,000 clones, 65% to 85% of them appearing once. Source material: PBMCs. The receptors come from a woman aged 30 to 39 in good health and CMV-seronegative. Each CDR3 is given with its conserved first and last residue. D genes are given only for firm matches.

.,TRBJ2-7,TRBV5-3,12,CASPGHQYEQYF
TRBD1,TRBJ1-5,TRBV12-5,16,CASGLFRQGANQPQHF
.,TRBJ2-1,TRBV27,16,CASSLSTVGPVHEQFF
.,TRBJ1-2,TRBV6-5,15,CASSHDGQTFYGYTF
TRBD1,TRBJ2-3,TRBV5-4,16,CASSQPRDRGTDTQYF
.,TRBJ2-3,TRBV23-1,17,CASSQSRGCFPTDTQYF
TRBD2,TRBJ2-2,TRBV7-9,17,CASSFRLAEKNTGELFF
TRBD1,TRBJ1-1,TRBV30,14,CAWSVGQGSTEAFF
.,TRBJ1-4,TRBV5-1,15,CASSKRESVNEKLFF
.,TRBJ2-2,TRBV11-3,14,CASSLYRSTGELFF
.,TRBJ2-7,TRBV6-1,13,CASCLTVLYEQYF
TRBD1,TRBJ2-7,TRBV19,14,CASSRQGMGYEQYF
TRBD2,TRBJ2-1,TRBV6-5,16,CASSYVSGGPPNEQFF
TRBD2,TRBJ2-1,TRBV5-1,16,CASSFSGGTSGGEQFF
TRBD1,TRBJ2-7,TRBV5-1,15,CASSLVPGQDSEQYF
TRBD2,TRBJ2-6,TRBV2,15,CARLAGFAGANVLTF
TRBD2,TRBJ2-1,TRBV18,16,CASSPAGGGSYNEQFF
TRBD1,TRBJ1-2,TRBV9,15,CASSAETGVNYGYTF
.,TRBJ2-4,TRBV15,20,CATSGTVSFFGGTNPNIQYF
.,TRBJ2-1,TRBV11-2,15,CASSPSGRDYNEQFF
.,TRBJ2-7,TRBV6-1,14,CASSEAQGWYEQYF
TRBD2,TRBJ2-1,TRBV9,14,CASSVAGENYEQFF
.,TRBJ2-7,TRBV7-2,14,CASSLYTGPYEQYF
.,TRBJ1-2,TRBV27,15,CASSLHDRSSGGYTF
.,TRBJ2-2,TRBV19,15,CASRNGGRHTGELFF
TRBD1,TRBJ2-7,TRBV5-4,12,CASSGTGREQYF
TRBD2,TRBJ2-7,TRBV2,15,CASSATSGSIHEQYF
.,TRBJ1-1,TRBV2,12,CASNGGVGAAFF
.,TRBJ2-2,TRBV6-1,13,CASIPRVEGELFF
TRBD1,TRBJ2-5,TRBV5-1,14,CASCDRGVQETQYF
TRBD2,TRBJ2-5,TRBV6-6,16,CASSPLAGGPWETQYF
TRBD2,TRBJ2-2,TRBV19,17,CASTQTSGGVIGGELFF
.,TRBJ1-2,TRBV5-4,14,CASSLDRSNYGYTF
.,TRBJ2-7,TRBV29-1,11,CSVEEDYEQYF
.,TRBJ2-1,TRBV28,12,CASSFWRNEQFF
.,TRBJ2-1,TRBV27,15,CASSLTPRVYNEQFF
TRBD1,TRBJ1-1,TRBV10-2,14,CASRIGQGAPEAFF
TRBD2,TRBJ2-5,TRBV28,13,CASKAGDQETQYF
TRBD2,TRBJ2-2,TRBV5-3,17,CGWSGLAGVKNTGELFF
TRBD1,.,TRBV5-1,17,CASSQGQGKSLSYEQYF
.,TRBJ2-2,TRBV21-1,16,CASSKGIPRTPGELFF
TRBD2,TRBJ2-3,TRBV4-1,20,CASSQQGGTSGRTYTDTQYF
TRBD1,TRBJ2-1,TRBV5-1,13,CASRPTGGNEQFF
TRBD2,TRBJ2-1,TRBV30,14,CAWSLYGGAGEQFF
TRBD2,TRBJ2-3,TRBV30,16,CAWPNGVGRAFDTQYF
TRBD1,TRBJ1-1,TRBV10-3,13,CAIRARGQRKAFF